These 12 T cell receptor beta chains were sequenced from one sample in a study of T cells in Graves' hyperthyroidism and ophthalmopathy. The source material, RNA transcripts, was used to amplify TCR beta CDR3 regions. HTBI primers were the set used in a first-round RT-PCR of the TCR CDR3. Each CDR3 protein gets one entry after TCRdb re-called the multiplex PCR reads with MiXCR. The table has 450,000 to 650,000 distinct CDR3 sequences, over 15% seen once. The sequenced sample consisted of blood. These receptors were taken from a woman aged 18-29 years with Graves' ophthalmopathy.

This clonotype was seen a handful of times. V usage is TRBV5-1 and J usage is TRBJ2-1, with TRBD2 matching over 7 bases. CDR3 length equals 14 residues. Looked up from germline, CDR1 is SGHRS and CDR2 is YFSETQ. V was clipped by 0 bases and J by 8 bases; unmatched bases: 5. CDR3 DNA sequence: TGCGCCAGCAGCTTGGTGAGTGGGGGGGATGAGCAGTTCTTC. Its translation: CASSLVSGGDEQFF.

CDR3 bases: TGTGCCAGCATCCAATCAGCGGGACTAGCGGGGTCTGGGGAGCTGTTTTTT. This gives the protein CASIQSAGLAGSGELFF. The chain joins TRBV27 to TRBJ2-2; 13 positions agree with TRBD2. With V trimmed by 7 bases and J by 8 bases, 13 bases remained unmatched. The length of the CDR3 is 17 residues. CDR1 MNHEY and CDR2 SMNVEV come from the germline V gene (reference sequence).

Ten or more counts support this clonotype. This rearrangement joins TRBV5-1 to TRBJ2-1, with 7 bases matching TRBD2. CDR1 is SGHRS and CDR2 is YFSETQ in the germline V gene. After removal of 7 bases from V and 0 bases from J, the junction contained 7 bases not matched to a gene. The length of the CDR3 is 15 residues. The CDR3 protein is CASAGGERSYNEQFF. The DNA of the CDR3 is TGCGCCAGCGCTGGGGGGGAGCGCTCCTACAATGAGCAGTTCTTC.

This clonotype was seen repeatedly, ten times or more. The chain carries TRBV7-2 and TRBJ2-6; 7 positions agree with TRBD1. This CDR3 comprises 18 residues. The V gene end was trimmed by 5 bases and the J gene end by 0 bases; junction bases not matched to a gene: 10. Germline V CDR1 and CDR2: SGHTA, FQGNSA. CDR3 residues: CASSRTGQSPSGANVLTF. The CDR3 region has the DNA TGTGCCAGCAGCAGGACGGGACAGAGCCCCTCTGGGGCCAACGTCCTGACTTTC.

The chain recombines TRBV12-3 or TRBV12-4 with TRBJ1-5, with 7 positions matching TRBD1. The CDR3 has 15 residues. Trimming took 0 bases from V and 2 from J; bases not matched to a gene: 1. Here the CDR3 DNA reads TGTGCCAGCAGTTTAGCAGGGGGCCGCAATCAGCCCCAGCATTTT. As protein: CASSLAGGRNQPQHF.

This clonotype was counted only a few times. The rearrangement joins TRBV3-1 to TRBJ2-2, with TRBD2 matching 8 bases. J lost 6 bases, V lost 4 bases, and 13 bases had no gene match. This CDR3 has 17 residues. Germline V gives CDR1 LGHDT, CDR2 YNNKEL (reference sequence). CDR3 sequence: CASSPQGSGRRPGELFF. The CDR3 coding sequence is TGTGCCAGCAGCCCGCAGGGGAGCGGGAGAAGACCCGGGGAGCTGTTTTTT.

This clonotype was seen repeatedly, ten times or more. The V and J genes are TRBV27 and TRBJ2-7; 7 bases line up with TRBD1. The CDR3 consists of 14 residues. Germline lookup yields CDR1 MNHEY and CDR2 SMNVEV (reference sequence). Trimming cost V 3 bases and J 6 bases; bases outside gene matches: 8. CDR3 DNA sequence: TGTGCCAGCAGTTTTACAGGGGAGCATGGCGAGCAGTACTTC. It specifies CASSFTGEHGEQYF.

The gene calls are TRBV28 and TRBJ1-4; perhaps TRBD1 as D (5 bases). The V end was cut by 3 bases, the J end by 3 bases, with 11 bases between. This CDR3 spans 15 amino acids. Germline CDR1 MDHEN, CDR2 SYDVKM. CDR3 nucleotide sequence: TGTGCCAGCAGTTTTCAGGGTGCCTCTAATGAAAAACTGTTTTTT. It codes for CASSFQGASNEKLFF.

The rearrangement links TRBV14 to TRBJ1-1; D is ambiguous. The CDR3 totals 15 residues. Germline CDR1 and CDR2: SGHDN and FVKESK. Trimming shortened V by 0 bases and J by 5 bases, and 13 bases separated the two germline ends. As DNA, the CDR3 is TGTGCCAGCAGCCAAGAGATTGGGGTGGGGACTGAAGCTTTCTTT. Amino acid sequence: CASSQEIGVGTEAFF.

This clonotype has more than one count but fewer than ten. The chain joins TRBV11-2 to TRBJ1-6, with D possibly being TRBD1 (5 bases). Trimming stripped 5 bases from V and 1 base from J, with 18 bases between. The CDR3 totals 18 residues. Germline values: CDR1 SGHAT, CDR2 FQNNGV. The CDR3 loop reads CASSDIFLQGSYNSPLHF. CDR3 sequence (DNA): TGTGCCAGCAGCGACATATTCCTTCAGGGATCCTATAATTCACCCCTCCACTTT.

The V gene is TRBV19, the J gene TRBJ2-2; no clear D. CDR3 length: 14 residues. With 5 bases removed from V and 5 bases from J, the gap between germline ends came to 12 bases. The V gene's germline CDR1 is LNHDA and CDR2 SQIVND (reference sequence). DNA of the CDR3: TGTGCCAGTAGTTCCCTCCTTAAAACCGGGGAGCTGTTTTTT. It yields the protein CASSSLLKTGELFF.

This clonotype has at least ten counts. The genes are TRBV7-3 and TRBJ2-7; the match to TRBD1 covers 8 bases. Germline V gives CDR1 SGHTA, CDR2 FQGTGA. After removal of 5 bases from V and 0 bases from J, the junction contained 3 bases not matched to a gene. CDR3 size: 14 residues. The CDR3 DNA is TGTGCCAGCAGCCCGGGACAGGACTCCTACGAGCAGTACTTC. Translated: CASSPGQDSYEQYF.